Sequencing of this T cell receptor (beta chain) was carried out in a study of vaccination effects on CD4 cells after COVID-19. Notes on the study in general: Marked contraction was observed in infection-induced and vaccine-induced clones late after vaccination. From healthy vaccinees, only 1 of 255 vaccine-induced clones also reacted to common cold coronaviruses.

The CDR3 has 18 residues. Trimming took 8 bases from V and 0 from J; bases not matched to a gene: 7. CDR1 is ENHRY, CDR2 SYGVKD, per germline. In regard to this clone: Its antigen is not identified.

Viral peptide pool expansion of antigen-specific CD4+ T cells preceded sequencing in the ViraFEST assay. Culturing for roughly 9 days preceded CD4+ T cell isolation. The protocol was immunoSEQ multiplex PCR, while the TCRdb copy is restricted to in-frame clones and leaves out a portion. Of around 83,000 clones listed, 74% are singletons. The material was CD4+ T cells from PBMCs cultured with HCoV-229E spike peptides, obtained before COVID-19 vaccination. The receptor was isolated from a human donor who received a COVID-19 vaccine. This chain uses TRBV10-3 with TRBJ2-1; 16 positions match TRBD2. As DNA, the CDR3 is TGTGCCATCGGGGGACTAGCGGGGGGGCGGAGCTCCTACAATGAGCAGTTCTTC. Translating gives CAIGGLAGGRSSYNEQFF.